This T cell receptor (beta chain) was found in a study of blood T cell repertoires in COVID-19. Source study methods: Nucleated cell counts were estimated from reference gene primer amplification. Profiled with immunoSEQ multiplex PCR; TCRdb holds only in-frame clones, not every one. V, J and clone size were drawn from that table, and D and trimming were deduced from the DNA. The sample includes more than 95,000 clones, over 75% of them seen just once. V lost 0 bases and J lost 6, with 11 bases in between. The CDR3 extends over 14 amino acids. In germline, CDR1 is SGHTA, CDR2 FQGNSA. The sample was peripheral blood. The clonotype comes from a human donor in a cohort sampled during active COVID-19. This chain uses TRBV7-2 with TRBJ1-2; D might be TRBD1 (6 bases). CDR3 DNA: TGTGCCAGCAGCTTAGCGGTCCCAGGGGATGGCTACACCTTC. Its translation is CASSLAVPGDGYTF.